This T cell receptor beta chain is from a study of CD8+CD57+ T cells in acquired aplastic anemia (dated by TCRdb to between 2017 and 2018). Background for the entire study: DNA extracted from sorted CD4+ and CD8+ cells had a mean of about 3.2 ug, with a range of about 0.18 to 27.4 ug. Mean read counts for healthy donor samples were roughly 10 million for CD4+ cells and 11.0 million for CD8+ cells.

CDR3 length: 15 amino acids, cysteine to phenylalanine. Solely the CDR3 DNA is kept, with 45 bases framed from the first base. V and J lose 5 bases and 0 bases, and a span of 8 bases separates them. CDR1 and CDR2, looked up from the germline V gene, are SGHTA and FQGTGA. Genomic DNA was used as template for profiling of TCR beta VDJ combinations and CDR3 sequences. An Illumina HiSeq 2000 was the platform used for TCR repertoire sequencing. In the authors' own workflow: TRBV/TRBJ rearrangement plots, CDR3 size and DJ length profiles, and Simpson's diversity index were used to assess repertoires. The immunodominant clone was defined as the most abundant DNA sequence in deep sequencing data. CDR3 amino acid sequences were checked for sharing across subjects and were also compared against the VDJdb database and published repertoires. In-frame beta chains were kept once TCRdb had trimmed the public reads at Q25 with fastp and called clones with MiXCR. A single entry per CDR3 protein holds the most common genes and DNA from its merged rows. Clone size and V and J calls follow TCRdb, not the original study. This sample has under 200,000 distinct CDR3 sequences in its table, and around 40% of those were observed once. Approximately 1% of the sample goes to the ten largest clones.

The study at large found these results: No significant difference in CD8+ Simpson's diversity was found between patients and healthy controls (P=0.060). About 30 CD8+ CDR3 sequences were found in both patients and controls but appeared to be highly expressed in patients and within the immunodominant clones of the patients.

This clonotype was picked up many times. The clone's antigen remains unknown. Per-nucleotide qualities are absent, and no much larger clonotype sits a single base away. TCR repertoires of sorted CD4+ and CD8+ blood T cells from severe aplastic anemia patients and healthy subjects were deep-sequenced in the study. Ficoll-Paque density gradient centrifugation was used to isolate peripheral blood mononuclear cells. Before DNA extraction, CD4+ and CD8+ T cells were sorted with FACS or magnetic beads. The clonotype was recovered from a human donor in good health. Sequencing used sorted CD4+, CD8+, or CD8+CD57+ T cells (not recorded which) from PBMCs. This sequence uses TRBV7-3 and TRBJ2-6; the D element might be TRBD1 or TRBD2, as each aligns at 6 bases. The CDR3 amino acid sequence is: CASSRGPSGANVLTF. At the DNA level, the sequence is TGTGCCAGCAGCCGGGGGCCCTCTGGGGCCAACGTCCTGACTTTC.